These T cell receptor beta chains were read from a single sample in a study of T cell repertoires in cytomegalovirus infection. No antigen has been assigned to these receptors. MiXCR was run by TCRdb on the reads, yielding one entry per CDR3 protein. Of fewer than 1,000,000 distinct CDR3 sequences in the sample, approximately 32% were seen once. This specimen consisted of cultured CD8+ T cells from PBMCs, obtained from culture after CMV antigen stimulation. Every receptor here comes from a human donor in good health (CMV status not recorded). Some clones in this sample may be carry-over from other donors' samples. Each CDR3 is given with its conserved first and last residue. A D gene is named only where the DNA matches it firmly. Rows may omit the clone size; those that give it use once, few, many or a size class.

abundance: .; j_gene: TRBJ1-2; v_gene: TRBV7-9; d_gene: .; CDR3nt: TGTGCCAGCAGCTTGGGGACATCCCTCGACTATGGCTACACCTTC; CDR3aa: CASSLGTSLDYGYTF
abundance: many; j_gene: TRBJ2-5; v_gene: TRBV7-9; d_gene: .; CDR3nt: TGTGCCAGCAGCTTAGCCCGATTGGAGACCCAGTACTTC; CDR3aa: CASSLARLETQYF
abundance: many; j_gene: TRBJ2-5; v_gene: TRBV18; d_gene: .; CDR3nt: TGTGCCAGCTCACCACCGGGAGAGACCCAGTACTTC; CDR3aa: CASSPPGETQYF
abundance: .; j_gene: TRBJ1-6; v_gene: TRBV19; d_gene: .; CDR3nt: TGTGCCAGTAGTGACCTGAAGGTTACTAATTCACCCCTCCACTTT; CDR3aa: CASSDLKVTNSPLHF
abundance: few; j_gene: TRBJ1-1; v_gene: TRBV5-4; d_gene: .; CDR3nt: TGTGCCAGCAGCTTTTGGGTGGGGGACACTGAAGCTTTCTTT; CDR3aa: CASSFWVGDTEAFF
abundance: many; j_gene: TRBJ2-1; v_gene: TRBV5-1; d_gene: .; CDR3nt: TGCGCCAGCAGCTTGATTGTCAGGCGGGCCGGCTACAATGAGCAGTTCTTC; CDR3aa: CASSLIVRRAGYNEQFF
abundance: once; j_gene: TRBJ2-5; v_gene: TRBV14; d_gene: .; CDR3nt: TGTGCCAGCAGCGTTCGGTCGGGTGAGACCCAGTACTTC; CDR3aa: CASSVRSGETQYF
abundance: .; j_gene: TRBJ1-1; v_gene: TRBV24-1; d_gene: TRBD1; CDR3nt: TGTGCCACCAGTCGACAGGGGATGAACACTGAAGCTTTCTTT; CDR3aa: CATSRQGMNTEAFF
abundance: .; j_gene: TRBJ1-2; v_gene: TRBV6-1; d_gene: .; CDR3nt: TGTGCCAGCAGTGAAGCGGACACTGGAGTGGAGGGCTACACCTTC; CDR3aa: CASSEADTGVEGYTF
abundance: .; j_gene: TRBJ1-2; v_gene: TRBV6-6; d_gene: .; CDR3nt: TGTGTAATAGGCAAGGATTATGGCTACACCTTC; CDR3aa: CVIGKDYGYTF
abundance: few; j_gene: TRBJ1-3; v_gene: TRBV4-3; d_gene: .; CDR3nt: TGCGCCAGCAGCCACGGACAGCCAAGTGGAAACACCATATATTTT; CDR3aa: CASSHGQPSGNTIYF
abundance: .; j_gene: TRBJ1-2; v_gene: TRBV19; d_gene: .; CDR3nt: TGTGCCAGTAGTATAGGCCTGGATGGCTACACCTTC; CDR3aa: CASSIGLDGYTF
abundance: few; j_gene: TRBJ2-5; v_gene: TRBV12-3/TRBV12-4; d_gene: .; CDR3nt: .; CDR3aa: CASSSSGALETQYF
abundance: .; j_gene: TRBJ1-4; v_gene: TRBV19; d_gene: .; CDR3nt: TGTGCCAGTTCGACCCTCGAAGGACTTAATGAAAAACTGTTTTTT; CDR3aa: CASSTLEGLNEKLFF
abundance: .; j_gene: TRBJ1-6; v_gene: TRBV10-3; d_gene: .; CDR3nt: TGTGCCATCAGGAGGACAGAAATTAGCTCCTATAATTCACCCCTCCACTTT; CDR3aa: CAIRRTEISSYNSPLHF
abundance: many; j_gene: TRBJ2-4; v_gene: TRBV6-6; d_gene: .; CDR3nt: TGTGCCAGCACCTCGACCTTAGCCAAAAACATTCAGTACTTC; CDR3aa: CASTSTLAKNIQYF
abundance: few; j_gene: TRBJ2-3; v_gene: TRBV6-5; d_gene: TRBD1; CDR3nt: TGTGCCAGCAGTTTTTGGCAGGGGGCGGAAGATACGCAGTATTTT; CDR3aa: CASSFWQGAEDTQYF
abundance: many; j_gene: TRBJ2-2; v_gene: TRBV7-6; d_gene: TRBD1; CDR3nt: TGTGCCAGCAGCACGAGACAGGGGTCGAACACCGGGGAGCTGTTTTTT; CDR3aa: CASSTRQGSNTGELFF
abundance: many; j_gene: TRBJ2-2; v_gene: TRBV10-3; d_gene: TRBD1; CDR3nt: TGTGCCATCAGTCCCTCGGGACAGAGAAACACCGGGGAGCTGTTTTTT; CDR3aa: CAISPSGQRNTGELFF
abundance: .; j_gene: TRBJ1-2; v_gene: TRBV6-5; d_gene: .; CDR3nt: TGTGCCAGCAGTTACTCGATTTTCGGCCCGCGGGGGGCTAACTATGGCTACACCTTC; CDR3aa: CASSYSIFGPRGANYGYTF